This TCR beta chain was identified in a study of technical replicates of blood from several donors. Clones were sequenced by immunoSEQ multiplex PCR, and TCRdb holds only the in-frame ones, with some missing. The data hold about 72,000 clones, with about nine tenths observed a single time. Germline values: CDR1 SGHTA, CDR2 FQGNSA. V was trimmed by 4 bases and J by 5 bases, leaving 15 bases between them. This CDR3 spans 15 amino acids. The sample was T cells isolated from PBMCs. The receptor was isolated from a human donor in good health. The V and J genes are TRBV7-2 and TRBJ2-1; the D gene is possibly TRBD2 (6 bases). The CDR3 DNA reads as TGTGCCAGCAGCTCCATGGAGCGGGTCGACAATGAGCAGTTCTTC. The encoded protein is CASSSMERVDNEQFF.